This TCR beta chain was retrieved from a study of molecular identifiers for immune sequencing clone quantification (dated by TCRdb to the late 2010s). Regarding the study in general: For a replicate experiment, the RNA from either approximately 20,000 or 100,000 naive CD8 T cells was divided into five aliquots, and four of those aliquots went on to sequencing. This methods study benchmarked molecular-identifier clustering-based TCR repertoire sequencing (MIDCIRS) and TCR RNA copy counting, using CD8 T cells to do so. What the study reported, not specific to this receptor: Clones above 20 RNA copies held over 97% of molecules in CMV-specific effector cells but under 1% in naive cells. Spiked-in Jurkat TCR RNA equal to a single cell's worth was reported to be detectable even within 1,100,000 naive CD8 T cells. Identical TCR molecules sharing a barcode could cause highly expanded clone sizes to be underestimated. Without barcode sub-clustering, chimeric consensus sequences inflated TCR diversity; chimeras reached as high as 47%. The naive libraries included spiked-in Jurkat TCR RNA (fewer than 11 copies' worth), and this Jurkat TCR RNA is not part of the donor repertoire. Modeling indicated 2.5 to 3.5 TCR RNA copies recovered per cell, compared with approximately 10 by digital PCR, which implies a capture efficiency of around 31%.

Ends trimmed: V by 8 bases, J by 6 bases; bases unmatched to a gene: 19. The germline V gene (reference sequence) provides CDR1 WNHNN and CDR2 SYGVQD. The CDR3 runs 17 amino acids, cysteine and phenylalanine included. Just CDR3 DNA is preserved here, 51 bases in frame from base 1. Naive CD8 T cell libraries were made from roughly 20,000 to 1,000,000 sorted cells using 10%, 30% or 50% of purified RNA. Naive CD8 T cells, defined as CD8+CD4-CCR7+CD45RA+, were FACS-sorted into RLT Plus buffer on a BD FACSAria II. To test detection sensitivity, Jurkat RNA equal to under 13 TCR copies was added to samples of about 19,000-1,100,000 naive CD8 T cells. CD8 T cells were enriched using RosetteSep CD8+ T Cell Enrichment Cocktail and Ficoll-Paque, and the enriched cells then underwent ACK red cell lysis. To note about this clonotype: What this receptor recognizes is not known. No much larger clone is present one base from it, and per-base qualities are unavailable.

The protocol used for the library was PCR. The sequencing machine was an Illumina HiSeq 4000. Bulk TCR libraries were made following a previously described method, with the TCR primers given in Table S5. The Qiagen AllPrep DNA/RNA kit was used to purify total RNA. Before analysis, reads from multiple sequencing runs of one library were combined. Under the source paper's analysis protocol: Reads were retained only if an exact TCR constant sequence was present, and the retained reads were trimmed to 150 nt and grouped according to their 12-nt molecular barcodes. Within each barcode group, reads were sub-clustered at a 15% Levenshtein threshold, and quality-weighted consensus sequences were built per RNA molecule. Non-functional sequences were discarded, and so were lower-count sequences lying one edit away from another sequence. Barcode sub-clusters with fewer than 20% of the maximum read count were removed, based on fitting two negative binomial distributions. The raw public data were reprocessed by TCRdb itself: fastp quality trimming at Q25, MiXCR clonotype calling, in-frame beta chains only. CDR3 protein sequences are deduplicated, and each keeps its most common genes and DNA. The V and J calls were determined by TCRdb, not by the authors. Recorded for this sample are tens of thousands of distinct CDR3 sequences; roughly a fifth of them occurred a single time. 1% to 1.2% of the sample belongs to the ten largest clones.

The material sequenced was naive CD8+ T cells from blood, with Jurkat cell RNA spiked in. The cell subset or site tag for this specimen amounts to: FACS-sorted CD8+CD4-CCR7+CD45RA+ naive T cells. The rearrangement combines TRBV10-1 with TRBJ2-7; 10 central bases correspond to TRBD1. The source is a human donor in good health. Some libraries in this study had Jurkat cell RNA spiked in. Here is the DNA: TGCGCCAGCCGGGAGGGACAGGGGTATCTTCCACCCCCCGAGCAGTACTTC. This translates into CASREGQGYLPPPEQYF.